This T cell receptor beta chain was recorded in a study of neurological immune-mediated disorders. Findings and caveats of the study: While HTLV-1-associated myelopathy showed the greatest TCR clonal expansion, multiple sclerosis showed the least, falling below healthy controls. Across subjects, no CDR3 amino acid sequence appeared in expanded clones of more than one subject, a finding that suggested private repertoires in all groups.

Unsorted libraries were prepared from 2 million PBMCs that had been stored at -80 C. This clonotype was seen more than once but under ten times. The antigen is not known. As for the cDNA, it was generated by 5'RACE with 10-nucleotide random UMIs. TCRdb reprocessed the 5' RACE reads via MiXCR and lists one record per CDR3 protein. This table holds 40,000 to 50,000 distinct CDR3 sequences, approximately 10% found once. The sample consisted of PBMCs. This TCR derives from a middle-aged woman with HTLV-1-associated myelopathy (HAM/TSP).

CDR3 DNA: TGCGCCAGCAGCTTCAGGGATAACTATGGCTACACCTTC. Its protein is CASSFRDNYGYTF. The chain is built from TRBV5-1 and TRBJ1-2, with D tentatively TRBD1 (5 bases). The germline CDR1 and CDR2 sequences are SGHRS and YFSETQ. V lost 2 bases, J lost 1 base, and 6 bases lay in between. The CDR3 spans 13 residues.